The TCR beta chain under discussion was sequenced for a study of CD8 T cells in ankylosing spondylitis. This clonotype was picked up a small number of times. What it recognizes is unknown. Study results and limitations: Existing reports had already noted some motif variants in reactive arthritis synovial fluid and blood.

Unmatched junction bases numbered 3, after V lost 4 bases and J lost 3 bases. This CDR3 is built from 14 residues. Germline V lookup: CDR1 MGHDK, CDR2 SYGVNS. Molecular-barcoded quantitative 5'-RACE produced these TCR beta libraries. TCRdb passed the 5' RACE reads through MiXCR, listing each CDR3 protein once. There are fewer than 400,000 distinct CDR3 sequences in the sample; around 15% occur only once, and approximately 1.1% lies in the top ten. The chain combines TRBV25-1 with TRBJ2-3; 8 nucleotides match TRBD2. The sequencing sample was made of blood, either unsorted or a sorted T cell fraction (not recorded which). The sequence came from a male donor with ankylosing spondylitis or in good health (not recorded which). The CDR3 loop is CASSGVAGTDTQYF. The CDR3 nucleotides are TGTGCCAGCAGTGGCGTAGCGGGAACAGATACGCAGTATTTT. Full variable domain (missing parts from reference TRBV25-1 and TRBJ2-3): EADIYQTPRYLVIGTGKKITLECSQTMGHDKMYWYQQDPGMELHLIHYSYGVNSTEKGDLSSESTVSRIRTEHFPLTLESARPSHTSQYLCASSGVAGTDTQYFGPGTRLTVL.